This T cell receptor beta chain was captured in a study of fetal regulatory T cell absence and autoimmunity (dated by TCRdb to the late 2010s). Regarding the complete study: Autoimmunity of the exocrine pancreas was seen in the IPEX patients even though clinical diabetes was absent. The paper as a whole reports these results and caveats: TRB gene family usage was broadly similar between cord blood and pancreas, resembling published neonatal and adult repertoires. Compared with cord blood, the pancreas TCR compartment showed significant oligoclonal enrichment, and some top clones were enriched more than 90-fold. The oligoclonal enrichment was taken as support for antigen-driven autoimmunity in the pancreas before birth in IPEX syndrome.

A note on this clone: Its antigen remains undetermined. The record has no base qualities; no much larger clone is one base away.

CDR1 ENHRY and CDR2 SYGVKD are derived from the germline V gene. V and J lose 6 bases and 3 bases, and a span of 11 bases separates them. Spanning cysteine to phenylalanine, the CDR3 consists of 14 amino acids. The read is trimmed to its CDR3 DNA, 42 bases read in frame from base 1. TCRbeta CDR3 regions were amplified and barcoded by two-step multiplex PCR on the immunoSEQ human TCRbeta survey platform. Sequencing of the libraries was done on Illumina instruments, and IgH was sequenced in parallel from the same samples. On the authors' methods: To remove PCR and sequencing errors, raw reads were filtered against the IMGT V, D, J definitions and then binned using a nearest-neighbor algorithm. A clone was defined as an identical nucleotide sequence, and differential abundance between tissues was tested with a Fisher exact test for each clone using a pFDR threshold of p<0.01. A minimum inclusion filter of 10 in either sample excluded clones with frequencies too low for statistical inference. The immunoSEQ Analyzer was used for pairwise clonal comparisons, while IMGT tools were used to assess gene family usage. The clones in this table, taken by TCRdb from immuneACCESS, are in-frame only. Not every clone is retained; where verified, under half of the shortfall comes from an unresolved V gene, and the cause of the rest is unknown. That table furnishes V, J and clone size, whereas the DNA furnished D and trimming. This sample gives some 46,000 clones in total; about 79% of them show up just once. The ten top clones hold 0.41% of the sample.

The DNeasy Blood and Tissue Kit was used to extract about 1.7-3.1 ug of genomic DNA from umbilical cord blood or frozen pancreas. Sequences were obtained from cord blood. The sequence was obtained from a newborn boy with IPEX syndrome. The chain uses TRBV10-3 and TRBJ2-2; there is no confident call for the D gene. Read as DNA, the sequence is TGTGCCATCAGAACGCCACCGGACACCGGGGAGCTGTTTTTT. It codes for CAIRTPPDTGELFF.